This T cell receptor (beta chain) was recovered during a study of T cell repertoires in cytomegalovirus infection. The V and J ends lost 7 bases and 0 bases, in that order; junction bases with no gene match: 3. Germline V lookup: CDR1 MNHNS, CDR2 SASEGT. The CDR3 covers 14 residues. Study-wide points: Public TCR beta family frequency separated CMV-and-HLA carriers, including in an independent cohort. HLA-C-restricted CMV-specific TCR beta clonotypes were dominant in the ex vivo response.

Regarding this clonotype: Its antigen remains unknown.

MiXCR, applied by TCRdb to the reads, yields one record per CDR3 protein. This table has around 340,000 distinct CDR3 sequences, 29% appearing once. The sample consisted of cultured PBMCs, taken from culture after CMV antigen stimulation. The V gene is TRBV6-1, the J gene TRBJ1-3; 7 bases align to TRBD1. The sequence derives from a human donor in good health (CMV status not recorded). Some clones in this sample may be carry-over from other donors' samples. CDR3 nucleotide sequence: TGTGCCAGCACGGGACAGAACTCTGGAAACACCATATATTTT. Protein: CASTGQNSGNTIYF.